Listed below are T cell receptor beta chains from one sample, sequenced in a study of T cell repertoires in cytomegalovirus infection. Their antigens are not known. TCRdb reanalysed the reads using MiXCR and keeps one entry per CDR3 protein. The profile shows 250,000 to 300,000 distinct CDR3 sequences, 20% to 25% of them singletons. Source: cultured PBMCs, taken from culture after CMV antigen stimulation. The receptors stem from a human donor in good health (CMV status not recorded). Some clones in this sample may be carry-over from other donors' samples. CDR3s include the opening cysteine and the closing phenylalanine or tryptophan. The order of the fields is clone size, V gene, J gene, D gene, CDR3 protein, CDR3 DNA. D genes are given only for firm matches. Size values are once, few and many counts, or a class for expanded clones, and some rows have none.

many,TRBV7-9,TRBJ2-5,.,CASRTDKETQYF,TGTGCCAGTCGGACAGACAAAGAGACCCAGTACTTC
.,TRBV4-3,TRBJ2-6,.,CASSQGRGASGANVLTF,TGCGCCAGCAGCCAAGGACGGGGGGCCTCTGGGGCCAACGTCCTGACTTTC
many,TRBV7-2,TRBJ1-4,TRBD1,CASSPQTGRGEKLFF,TGTGCCAGCAGCCCCCAGACAGGGAGAGGTGAAAAACTGTTTTTT
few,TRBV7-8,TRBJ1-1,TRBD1,CASSSTPIQGATEAFF,TGTGCCAGCAGCTCTACTCCGATACAGGGGGCGACTGAAGCTTTCTTT
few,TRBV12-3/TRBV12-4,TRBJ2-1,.,CASSEGGGLTYNEQFF,TGTGCCAGCAGCGAAGGAGGGGGACTAACTTACAATGAGCAGTTCTTC
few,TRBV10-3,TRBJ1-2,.,CAISESSGLRSYGYTF,TGTGCCATCAGTGAGTCTTCAGGGCTTAGGAGCTATGGCTACACCTTC
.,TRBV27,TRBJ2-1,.,CASSHSTGDEQFF,TGTGCCAGCAGTCATTCGACAGGCGATGAGCAGTTCTTC
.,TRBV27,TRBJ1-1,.,CASSFQAVTEAFF,TGTGCCAGCAGTTTTCAGGCCGTGACTGAAGCTTTCTTT
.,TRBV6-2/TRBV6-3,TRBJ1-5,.,CASSYGGWQPQHF,TGTGCCAGCAGTTACGGGGGCTGGCAGCCCCAGCATTTT
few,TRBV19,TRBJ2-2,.,CASSIEGWGLNTGELFF,TGTGCCAGTAGTATAGAGGGTTGGGGCCTGAACACCGGGGAGCTGTTTTTT
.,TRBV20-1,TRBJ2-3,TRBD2,CSAQLREAGTDTQYF,TGCAGTGCCCAGCTGCGGGAGGCCGGCACAGATACGCAGTATTTT
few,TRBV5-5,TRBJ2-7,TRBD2,CASSPRLAGSREQYF,TGTGCCAGCAGCCCGAGACTAGCGGGATCTCGGGAGCAGTACTTC
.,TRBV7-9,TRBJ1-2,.,CASSRGQPIYGYTF,TGTGCCAGCAGCCGAGGACAGCCGATCTATGGCTACACCTTC
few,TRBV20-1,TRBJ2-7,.,CSASGLFYEQYF,TGCAGTGCTAGTGGGCTTTTCTACGAGCAGTACTTC
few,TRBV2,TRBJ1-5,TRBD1,CASNLRQGSQPQHF,TGTGCCAGCAATTTGAGACAGGGTAGTCAGCCCCAGCATTTT
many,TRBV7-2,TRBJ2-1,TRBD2,CASSLLAGEEQFF,TGTGCCAGCAGCTTACTAGCGGGAGAAGAGCAGTTCTTC
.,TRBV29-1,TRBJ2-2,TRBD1,CSVGQGVSGELFF,TGCAGCGTTGGACAGGGTGTCTCCGGGGAGCTGTTTTTT
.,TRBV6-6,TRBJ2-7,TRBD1,CASSSSGTEHEQYF,TGTGCCAGCAGCTCATCCGGGACAGAGCACGAGCAGTACTTC
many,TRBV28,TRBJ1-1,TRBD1,CASSLTGQGNQAAFF,TGTGCCAGCAGTCTAACGGGACAGGGGAATCAGGCAGCTTTCTTT
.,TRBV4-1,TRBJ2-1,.,CASSQDGAGHSYNEQFF,TGCGCCAGCAGCCAAGATGGAGCAGGGCACTCCTACAATGAGCAGTTCTTC
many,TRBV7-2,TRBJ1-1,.,CASSLESGQRQLNTEAFF,TGTGCCAGCAGCTTAGAGAGCGGACAGCGACAATTGAACACTGAAGCTTTCTTT
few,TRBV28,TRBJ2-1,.,CASRRGGPYNEQFF,TGTGCCAGCAGGAGGGGGGGCCCCTACAATGAGCAGTTCTTC
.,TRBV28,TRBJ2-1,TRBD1,CASSTQGSTLNEQFF,TGTGCCAGCAGTACACAGGGGTCCACGCTCAATGAGCAGTTCTTC
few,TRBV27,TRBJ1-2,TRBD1,CASSRNRDRANYGYTF,TGTGCCAGCAGCCGCAACCGGGACAGGGCTAACTATGGCTACACCTTC
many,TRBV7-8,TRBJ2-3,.,CASSSDVRTDTQYF,TGTGCCAGCAGCTCCGACGTCCGCACAGATACGCAGTATTTT
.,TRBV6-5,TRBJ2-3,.,CASSYSTTTDTQYF,TGTGCCAGCAGTTACTCGACGACCACAGATACGCAGTATTTT
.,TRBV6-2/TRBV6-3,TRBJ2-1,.,CATARHRTNSLNEQFF,TGTGCCACCGCCCGCCATAGAACAAACAGCCTTAATGAGCAGTTCTTC
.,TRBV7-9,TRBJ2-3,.,CASSQGLRPTDTQYF,TGTGCCAGCAGCCAGGGACTGAGACCCACAGATACGCAGTATTTT
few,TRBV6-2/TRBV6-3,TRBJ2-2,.,CASSYQRRGELFF,TGTGCCAGCAGTTACCAGAGACGCGGGGAGCTGTTTTTT
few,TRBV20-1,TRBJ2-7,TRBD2,CSASPTSGSMVYEQYF,TGCAGTGCTAGTCCGACTAGCGGGAGTATGGTCTACGAGCAGTACTTC
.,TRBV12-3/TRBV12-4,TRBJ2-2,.,CASSLVSELFF,TGTGCCAGCAGTTTAGTTTCGGAGCTGTTTTTT
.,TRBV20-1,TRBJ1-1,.,CSASNGGMNTEAFF,TGCAGTGCTAGCAATGGGGGGATGAACACTGAAGCTTTCTTT
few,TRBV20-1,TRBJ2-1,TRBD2,CSASGSLSGSNEQFF,TGCAGTGCTAGTGGGTCCCTAAGCGGGAGCAATGAGCAGTTCTTC
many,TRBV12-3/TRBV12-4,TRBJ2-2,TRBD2,CASSLAGETGELFF,TGTGCCAGCAGCTTAGCGGGAGAAACCGGGGAGCTGTTTTTT
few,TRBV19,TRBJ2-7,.,CASSPLSGAGNEQYF,TGTGCCAGTAGTCCCCTCTCGGGGGCTGGCAACGAGCAGTACTTC
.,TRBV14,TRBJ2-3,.,CASSQTGVKDTQYF,TGTGCCAGCAGCCAAACGGGAGTCAAAGATACGCAGTATTTT
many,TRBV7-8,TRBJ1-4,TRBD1,CASSSGTGRGELFF,TGTGCCAGCAGCTCCGGGACAGGGAGGGGGGAACTGTTTTTT
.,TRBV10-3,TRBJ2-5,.,CAISAVLGETQYF,TGTGCCATCAGCGCGGTACTTGGGGAGACCCAGTACTTC
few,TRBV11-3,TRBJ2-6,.,CASEGSDGANVLTF,TGTGCCAGCGAGGGGAGTGATGGGGCCAACGTCCTGACTTTC
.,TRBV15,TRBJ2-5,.,CASRDPTYQETQYF,TGTGCCTCCCGGGACCCCACGTACCAAGAGACCCAGTACTTC
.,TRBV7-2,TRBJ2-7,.,CASTRGAYEQYF,TGTGCCAGCACCAGGGGGGCCTACGAGCAGTACTTC
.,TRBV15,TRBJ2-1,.,CATSRPGSSYNEQFF,TGTGCCACCAGCAGGCCGGGTTCCTCCTACAATGAGCAGTTCTTC
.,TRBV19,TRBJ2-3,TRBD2,CASSRAGVHPPSTDTQYF,TGTGCCAGTAGCAGAGCGGGAGTACATCCTCCGAGCACAGATACGCAGTATTTT
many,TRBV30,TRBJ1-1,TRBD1,CACRTGGRNTEAFF,TGTGCCTGTAGGACAGGGGGACGGAACACTGAAGCTTTCTTT
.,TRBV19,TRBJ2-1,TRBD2,CASSLGLAGGPLNEQFF,TGTGCCAGTAGTTTGGGACTAGCGGGAGGGCCTTTAAATGAGCAGTTCTTC
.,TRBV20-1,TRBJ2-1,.,CSARDKDRASYNEQFF,TGCAGTGCTAGAGATAAGGACAGAGCCTCCTACAATGAGCAGTTCTTC
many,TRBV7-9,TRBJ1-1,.,CASSGQTEPYTEAFF,TGTGCCAGCAGCGGACAGACGGAGCCATACACTGAAGCTTTCTTT
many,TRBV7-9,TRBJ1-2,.,CASSFGGNYGYTF,TGTGCCAGCAGCTTCGGTGGGAACTATGGCTACACCTTC
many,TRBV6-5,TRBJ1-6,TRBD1,CASSYEGQLGPLHF,TGTGCCAGCAGTTACGAGGGACAGCTAGGACCCCTCCACTTT
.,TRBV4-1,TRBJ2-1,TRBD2,CASSPSIGTSGRNEQFF,TGCGCCAGCAGCCCCAGCATAGGGACTAGCGGGAGAAATGAGCAGTTCTTC
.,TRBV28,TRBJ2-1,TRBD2,CASSYAGVDEQFF,TGTGCCAGCAGTTATGCGGGGGTAGATGAGCAGTTCTTC
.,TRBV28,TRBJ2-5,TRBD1,CASSHHRGTHQETQYF,TGTGCCAGCAGTCACCACAGGGGGACCCACCAAGAGACCCAGTACTTC
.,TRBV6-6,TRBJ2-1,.,CASSWGQGNNEQFF,TGTGCCAGCAGTTGGGGGCAGGGGAACAATGAGCAGTTCTTC